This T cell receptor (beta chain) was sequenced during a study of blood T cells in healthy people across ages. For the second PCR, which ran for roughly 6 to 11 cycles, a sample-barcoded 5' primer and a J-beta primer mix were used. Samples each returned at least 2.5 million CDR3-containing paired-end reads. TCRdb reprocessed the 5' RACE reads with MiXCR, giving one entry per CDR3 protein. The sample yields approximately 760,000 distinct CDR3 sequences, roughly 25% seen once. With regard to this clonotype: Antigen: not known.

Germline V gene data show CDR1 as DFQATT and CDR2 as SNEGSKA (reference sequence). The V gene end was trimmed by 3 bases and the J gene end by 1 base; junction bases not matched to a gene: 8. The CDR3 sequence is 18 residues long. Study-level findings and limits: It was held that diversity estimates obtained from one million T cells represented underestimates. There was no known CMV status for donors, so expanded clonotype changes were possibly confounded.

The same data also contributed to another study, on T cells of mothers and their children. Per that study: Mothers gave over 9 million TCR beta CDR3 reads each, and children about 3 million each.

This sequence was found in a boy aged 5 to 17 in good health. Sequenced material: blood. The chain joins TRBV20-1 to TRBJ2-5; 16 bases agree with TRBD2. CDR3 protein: CSASPGLAGGLIQETQYF. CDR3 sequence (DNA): TGCAGTGCTAGCCCGGGACTAGCGGGGGGGCTCATCCAAGAGACCCAGTACTTC.